The sequence of this T cell receptor (beta chain) was determined in a study of PD-1 blockade in classical Hodgkin lymphoma. All patients experienced relapse after autologous stem cell transplantation, and brentuximab vedotin exposure was variable. Trimming cost V 2 bases and J 5 bases; bases outside gene matches: 7. This CDR3 comprises 16 residues. Germline V gene lookup returns CDR1 SGHAT and CDR2 FQDESV (reference sequence). Measured with immunoSEQ multiplex PCR; TCRdb has only the in-frame clones, and not every one. Counted here are about 30,000 clones, roughly 70% occurring once; the ten biggest clones make up 15%.

Sequenced here: peripheral blood mononuclear cells (PBMCs), sampled before the second cycle of nivolumab. The receptor's source is a human donor with classical Hodgkin lymphoma. The chain employs TRBV11-1 and TRBJ2-7; 12 positions match TRBD1. The CDR3, as DNA: TGTGCCAGCAGCTTACCGGGACAGGGGGCTTTCCACGAGCAGTACTTC. Translated, it gives CASSLPGQGAFHEQYF.